The text below deals with one T cell receptor beta chain. What it binds is unknown. In germline, CDR1 is SGHRS, CDR2 YFSETQ. This CDR3 is 13 amino acids long. The V end was cut by 7 bases, the J end by 2 bases, with 13 bases between. These data are taken from a study of T-cell reconstitution after alpha-beta-depleted transplantation in children. Points from the study as a whole: Several hundred expanded graft clones reportedly were the source of alpha-beta T cells about two months after transplant. Once a year had passed after transplant, T-cell counts and diversity came mostly from newly produced T cells. Certain patients had high TCRbeta diversity at day 60, and it came from recipient T cells and thymic progenitors that survived.

The TCRbeta library was prepared with unique molecular identifiers. TCRdb re-derived calls from the PCR reads in MiXCR, one entry per CDR3 protein. The sample lists around 250,000 distinct CDR3 sequences; roughly 26% were seen once. The chain recombines TRBV5-1 with TRBJ2-7; D might be TRBD1 (6 bases). This receptor was obtained from a girl aged 2-10 years with Fanconi anemia, due to receive a stem cell transplant. The sequencing used PBMCs, collected before TCRalphabeta/CD19-depleted stem cell transplant. The CDR3 loop reads CASGAGAAYEQYF. The CDR3 DNA reads as TGCGCCAGCGGCGCAGGGGCGGCCTACGAGCAGTACTTC.